This T cell receptor (beta chain) emerged from a study of blood T cell repertoires in COVID-19. The wider study: COVID-19 samples, acute and convalescent, were from the United States, Italy and Spain. Nucleic acid was either cDNA or gDNA, and it came from T cells, B-cell-depleted T cells, or PBMCs.

The CDR3 is made up of 14 amino acids. The germline gives CDR1 SGHTA, CDR2 FQGNSA. V shed 2 bases and J 2 bases; nucleotides not matched to a gene: 2. Ages ranged from about 18 to 89 years, with residence in under 25 US areas. In the original analysis: Amplification from reference gene primers served as the basis for estimated nucleated cell counts. TCRdb keeps only in-frame clones here, not all; method: immunoSEQ multiplex PCR. Clone size and V and J calls were adopted from that table, with D and trimming inferred from the DNA. The profile shows 300,000 to 400,000 clones, roughly 90% of them singletons.

The sequencing sample was made of PBMCs or T cells enriched from blood (not recorded which). The TCR comes from a woman in her twenties or thirties who had been exposed to COVID-19. This chain joins TRBV7-2 and TRBJ2-7; TRBD1 matches 8 bases. The CDR3, as DNA: TGTGCCAGCAGCTTACGGACAGGGACCTACGAGCAGTACTTC. Translation: CASSLRTGTYEQYF.